Shown below are 11 T cell receptor beta chains from a single sample sequenced in a study of T cells in Graves' hyperthyroidism and ophthalmopathy. The source material, RNA transcripts, was used to amplify TCR beta CDR3 regions. The primer set for the first-round RT-PCR of the TCR CDR3 was HTBI. TCRdb passed the multiplex PCR reads through MiXCR, listing each CDR3 protein once. The sample lists 450,000 to 700,000 distinct CDR3 sequences, roughly 50% occurring once. The sequenced material came from peripheral blood or thyroid tissue (not recorded which). Every receptor here comes from an adult woman with Graves' disease, either hyperthyroidism or ophthalmopathy (not recorded which).

The CDR3: CASSYGQPYKETQYF. For the CDR3, the DNA is TGCGCCAGCAGCTACGGACAGCCGTACAAAGAGACCCAGTACTTC. The chain carries TRBV5-1 and TRBJ2-5; tentatively, D is TRBD1 (6 bases). In germline, CDR1 is SGHRS, CDR2 YFSETQ. Trimming took 3 bases from V and 3 from J, leaving 15 bases between them. CDR3 length: 15 residues.

This clonotype was seen repeatedly, ten times or more. The rearrangement links TRBV6-5 to TRBJ2-2; 10 bases line up with TRBD1. Losses at the gene ends were 8 bases for V and 3 bases for J; bases not matched to a gene: 3. CDR3 length: 14 amino acids. Per germline, CDR1 MNHEY and CDR2 SVGAGI. CDR3 in DNA: TGTGCCAGCGGGACAGGGGCGTACACCGGGGAGCTGTTTTTT. Translated, it gives CASGTGAYTGELFF.

This clonotype was seen at least ten times. The chain employs TRBV9 and TRBJ2-7; no clear D. There are 15 residues in the CDR3. V was pared by 4 bases and J by 0 bases, with 14 bases between. Germline CDR1 reads SGDLS; CDR2 reads YYNGEE. The CDR3 here is CASSRGPKSSYEQYF. The CDR3 DNA reads as TGTGCCAGCAGCCGAGGACCGAAGTCCTCCTACGAGCAGTACTTC.

This clonotype appeared a few times. The CDR3 spells CASSGDGPNGQYF. The CDR3 region has the DNA TGCGCCAGCAGTGGGGACGGGCCAAATGGGCAGTACTTC. V and J are TRBV10-2 and TRBJ2-7; D is possibly TRBD1 or TRBD2 (5 bases each). This CDR3 has 13 amino acids. V gave up 4 bases and J gave up 9 bases, with 16 bases separating them. Germline assignment: CDR1 WSHSY and CDR2 SAAADI.

This clonotype was recorded once. The chain links TRBV6-1 to TRBJ1-5; D might be TRBD1 (5 bases). This CDR3 spans 15 amino acids. Trimming left V 4 bases short and J 2 bases short, with 12 bases between. CDR1 MNHNS and CDR2 SASEGT come from the germline V gene. The CDR3, as DNA: TGTGCCAGCAGTGTGGCGGGGGAAGGCAATCAGCCCCAGCATTTT. Its protein is CASSVAGEGNQPQHF.

The chain employs TRBV7-9 and TRBJ2-5; the D gene is possibly TRBD2 (5 bases). Trimming removed 7 bases from V and 4 bases from J, with 19 bases in between. This CDR3 comprises 15 residues. From germline, CDR1 is SEHNR and CDR2 FQNEAQ (reference sequence). This CDR3 reads CASTPGAGAGETQYF. CDR3 bases: TGTGCCAGCACCCCGGGCGCGGGCGCGGGAGAGACCCAGTACTTC.

The chain uses TRBV7-8 and TRBJ1-1; TRBD1 matches 9 bases. The ends lost 1 base at V and 10 bases at J; junction bases unmatched: 1. The CDR3 extends over 12 amino acids. Germline lookup yields CDR1 SGHVS and CDR2 FQNEAQ. The CDR3 loop is CASSLEGQGAFF. The CDR3 DNA is TGTGCCAGCAGCTTAGAGGGACAGGGAGCTTTCTTT.

Concerning this clonotype itself: A single base separates this from a much larger clone, so it may be a read error. This likely comes from a read error, as the CDR3 has no conserved phenylalanine or tryptophan at its end. The rearrangement links TRBV6-5 to TRBJ1-1; D is ambiguous. In germline, CDR1 is MNHEY, CDR2 SVGAGI. V dropped 7 bases and J dropped 0 bases, with 15 bases sitting between them. The CDR3 is 15 residues long. CDR3 DNA sequence: TGTGCCAGCACCCAAAAGTGGGATTTGAACACTGAAGCTTTCTCT. This translates into CASTQKWDLNTEAFS.

This chain connects TRBV5-5 to TRBJ1-1; D ambiguous. The CDR3 sequence is 16 residues long. In germline, CDR1 is SGHKS, CDR2 YYEKEE (reference sequence). Trimming took off 4 bases at V and 0 bases at J, with 16 bases between the two ends. The CDR3 bases are TGTGCCAGCAGCACCCAAGGACCAATTATGAACACTGAAGCTTTCTTT. Protein product: CASSTQGPIMNTEAFF.

This clonotype was observed at least ten times. This chain uses TRBV6-1 with TRBJ1-5; D call uncertain. V was cut by 5 bases and J by 3 bases, with 11 bases left in between. Per the germline V gene, CDR1 is MNHNS and CDR2 is SASEGT. This CDR3 has 14 residues. For the CDR3, the DNA is TGTGCCAGCAGTACCGACTTGAACAATCAGCCCCAGCATTTT. It codes for CASSTDLNNQPQHF.

This clonotype was seen many times. The genes are TRBV19 and TRBJ1-1; no clear D gene. The length of the CDR3 is 12 residues. Deletions cut 7 bases from V and 3 bases from J, with 9 bases between. Per the germline V gene, CDR1 is LNHDA and CDR2 is SQIVND (reference sequence). The CDR3 reads CASKDGDTEAFF. The CDR3 nucleotides are TGTGCCAGTAAGGATGGGGACACTGAAGCTTTCTTT.